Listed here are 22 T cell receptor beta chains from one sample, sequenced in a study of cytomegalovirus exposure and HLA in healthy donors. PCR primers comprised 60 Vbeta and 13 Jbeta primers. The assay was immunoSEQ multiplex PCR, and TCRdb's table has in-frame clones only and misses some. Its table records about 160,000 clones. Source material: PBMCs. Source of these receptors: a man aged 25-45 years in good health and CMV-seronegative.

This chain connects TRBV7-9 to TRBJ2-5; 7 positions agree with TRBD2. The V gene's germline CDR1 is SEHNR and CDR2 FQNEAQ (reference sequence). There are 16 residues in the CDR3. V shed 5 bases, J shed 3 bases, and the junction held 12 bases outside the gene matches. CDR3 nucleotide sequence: TGTGCCAGCAGCCCCTCGGGGAGGGGAAGGGAAGAGACCCAGTACTTC. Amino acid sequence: CASSPSGRGREETQYF.

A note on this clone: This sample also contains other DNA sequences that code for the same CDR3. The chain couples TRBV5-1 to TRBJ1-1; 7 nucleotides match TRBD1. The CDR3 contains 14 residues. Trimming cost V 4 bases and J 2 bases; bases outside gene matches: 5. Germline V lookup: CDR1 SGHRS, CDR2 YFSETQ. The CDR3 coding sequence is TGCGCCAGCAGCCCCAGGACAGGAAACACTGAAGCTTTCTTT. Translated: CASSPRTGNTEAFF.

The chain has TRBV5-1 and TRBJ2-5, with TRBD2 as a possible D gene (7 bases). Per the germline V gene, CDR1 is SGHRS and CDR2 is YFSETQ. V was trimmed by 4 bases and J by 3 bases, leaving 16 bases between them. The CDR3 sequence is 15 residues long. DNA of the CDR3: TGCGCCAGCAGCGACCCAGGGGAGGGAAAAGAGACCCAGTACTTC. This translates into CASSDPGEGKETQYF.

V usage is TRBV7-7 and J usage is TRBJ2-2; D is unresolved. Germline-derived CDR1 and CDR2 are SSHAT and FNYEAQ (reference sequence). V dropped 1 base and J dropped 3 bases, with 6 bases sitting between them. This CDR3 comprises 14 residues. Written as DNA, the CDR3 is TGTGCCAGCAGCTTAGGTCCTGACACCGGGGAGCTGTTTTTT. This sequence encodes CASSLGPDTGELFF.

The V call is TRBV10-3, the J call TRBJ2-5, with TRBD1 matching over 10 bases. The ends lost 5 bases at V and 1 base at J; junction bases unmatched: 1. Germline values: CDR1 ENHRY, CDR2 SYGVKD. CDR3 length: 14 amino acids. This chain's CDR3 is CAISRDRGQETQYF. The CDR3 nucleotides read TGTGCCATCAGTCGGGACAGGGGCCAAGAGACCCAGTACTTC.

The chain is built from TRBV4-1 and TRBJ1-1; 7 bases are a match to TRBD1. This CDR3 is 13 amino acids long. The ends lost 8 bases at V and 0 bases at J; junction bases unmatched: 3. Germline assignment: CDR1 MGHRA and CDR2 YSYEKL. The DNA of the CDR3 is TGCGCCAGCCTGGGACAGTTGAACACTGAAGCTTTCTTT. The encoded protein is CASLGQLNTEAFF.

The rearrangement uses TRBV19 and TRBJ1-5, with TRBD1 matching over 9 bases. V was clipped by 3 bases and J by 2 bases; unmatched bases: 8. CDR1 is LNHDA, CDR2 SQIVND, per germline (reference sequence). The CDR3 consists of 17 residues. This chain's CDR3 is CASSMTGGSSGNQPQHF. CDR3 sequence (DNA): TGTGCCAGTAGTATGACAGGGGGGTCTTCGGGCAATCAGCCCCAGCATTTT.

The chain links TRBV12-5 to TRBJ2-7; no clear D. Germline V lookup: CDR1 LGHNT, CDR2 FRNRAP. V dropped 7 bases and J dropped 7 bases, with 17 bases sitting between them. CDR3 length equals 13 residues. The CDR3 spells CASVGQAVEEQYF. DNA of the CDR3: TGTGCTAGTGTAGGCCAGGCAGTAGAGGAGCAGTACTTC.

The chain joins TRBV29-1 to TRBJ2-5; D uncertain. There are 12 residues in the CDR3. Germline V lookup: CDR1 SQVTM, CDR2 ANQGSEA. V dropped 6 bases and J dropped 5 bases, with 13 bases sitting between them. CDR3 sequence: CSVADWLETQYF. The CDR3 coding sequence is TGCAGCGTAGCTGACTGGTTGGAGACCCAGTACTTC.

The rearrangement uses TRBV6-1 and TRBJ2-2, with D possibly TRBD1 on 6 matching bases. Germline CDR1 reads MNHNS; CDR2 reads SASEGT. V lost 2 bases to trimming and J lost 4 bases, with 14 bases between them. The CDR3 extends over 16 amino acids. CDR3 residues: CASSEKAGDSTGELFF. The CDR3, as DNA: TGTGCCAGCAGTGAAAAGGCAGGGGATAGCACCGGGGAGCTGTTTTTT.

The CDR3 sequence is CASSATGARGANVLTF. Here the CDR3 DNA reads TGCGCCAGCAGCGCGACAGGGGCGAGAGGGGCCAACGTCCTGACTTTC. The chain links TRBV5-1 to TRBJ2-6; 8 nucleotides align to TRBD1. This CDR3 is built from 16 residues. With V trimmed by 4 bases and J by 4 bases, 7 bases remained unmatched. The V gene's germline CDR1 is SGHRS and CDR2 YFSETQ.

This CDR3 is CASSMNVLGKRVTYEQYF. CDR3 coding DNA: TGTGCCAGTAGTATGAATGTCCTCGGGAAGCGGGTGACCTACGAGCAGTACTTC. V and J are TRBV19 and TRBJ2-7; weak D call: TRBD2 (6 bases). V dropped 3 bases and J dropped 2 bases, with 23 bases sitting between them. This CDR3 is 18 amino acids long. Germline CDR1 and CDR2: LNHDA and SQIVND (reference sequence).

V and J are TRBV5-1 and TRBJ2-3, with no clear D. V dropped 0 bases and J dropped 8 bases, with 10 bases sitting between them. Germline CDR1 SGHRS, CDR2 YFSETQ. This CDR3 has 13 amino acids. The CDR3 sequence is CASSLVGSVTQYF. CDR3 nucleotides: TGCGCCAGCAGCTTGGTGGGCTCTGTTACGCAGTATTTT.

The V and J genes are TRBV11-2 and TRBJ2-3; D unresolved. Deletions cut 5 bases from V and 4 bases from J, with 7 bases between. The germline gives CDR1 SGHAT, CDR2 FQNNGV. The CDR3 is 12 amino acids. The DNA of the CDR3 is TGTGCCAGCAGCCGTCGGGCAGATACGCAGTATTTT. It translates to CASSRRADTQYF.

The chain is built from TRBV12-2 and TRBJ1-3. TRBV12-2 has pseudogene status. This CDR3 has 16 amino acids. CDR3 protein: CASRPTFGASGNTIYF. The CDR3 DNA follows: TGTGCAAGTCGTCCTACTTTCGGTGCCTCTGGAAACACCATATATTTT.

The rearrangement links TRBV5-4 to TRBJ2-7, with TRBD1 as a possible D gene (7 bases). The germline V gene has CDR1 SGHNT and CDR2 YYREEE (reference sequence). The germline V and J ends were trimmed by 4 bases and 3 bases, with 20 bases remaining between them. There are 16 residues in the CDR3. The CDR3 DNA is TGTGCCAGCAGCGGTGGTAAGGCCAGGGGGGACTACGAGCAGTACTTC. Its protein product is CASSGGKARGDYEQYF.

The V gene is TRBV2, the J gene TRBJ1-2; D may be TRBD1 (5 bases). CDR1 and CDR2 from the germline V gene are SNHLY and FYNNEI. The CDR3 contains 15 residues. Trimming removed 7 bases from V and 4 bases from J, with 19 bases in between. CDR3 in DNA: TGTGCCAGCATGGGAGGGGATGGAGGGAGCTATGGCTACACCTTC. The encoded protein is CASMGGDGGSYGYTF.

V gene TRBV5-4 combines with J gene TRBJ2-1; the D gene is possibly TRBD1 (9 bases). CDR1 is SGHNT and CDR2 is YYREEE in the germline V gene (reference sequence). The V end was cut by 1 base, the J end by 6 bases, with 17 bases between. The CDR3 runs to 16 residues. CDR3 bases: TGTGCCAGCAGCTTGTTAGCGGGACAGGGAATCAATGAGCAGTTCTTC. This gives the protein CASSLLAGQGINEQFF.

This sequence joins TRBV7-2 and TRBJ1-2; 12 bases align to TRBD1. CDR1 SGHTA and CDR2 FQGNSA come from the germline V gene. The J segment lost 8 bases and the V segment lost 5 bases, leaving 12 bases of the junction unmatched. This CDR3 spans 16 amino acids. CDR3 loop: CASSTHSGTGGGGYTF. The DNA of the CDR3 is TGTGCCAGCAGCACCCACTCCGGGACAGGGGGCGGCGGCTACACCTTC.

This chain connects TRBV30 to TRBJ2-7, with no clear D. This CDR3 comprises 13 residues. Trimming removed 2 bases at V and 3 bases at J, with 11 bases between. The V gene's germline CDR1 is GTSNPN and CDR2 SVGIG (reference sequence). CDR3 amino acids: CAWSLRGRYEQYF. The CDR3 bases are TGTGCCTGGAGTCTCAGAGGCCGCTACGAGCAGTACTTC.

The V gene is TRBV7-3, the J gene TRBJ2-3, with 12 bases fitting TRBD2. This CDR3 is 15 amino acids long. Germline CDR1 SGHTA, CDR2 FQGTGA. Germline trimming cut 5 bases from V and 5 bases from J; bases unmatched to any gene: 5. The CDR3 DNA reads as TGTGCCAGCAGCCAGCCGGGACTAGCGGGAGATACGCAGTATTTT. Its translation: CASSQPGLAGDTQYF.

The CDR3, as DNA: TGTGCCAGCAGTTTAATTAGAGATACGCAGTATTTT. Its protein is CASSLIRDTQYF. V is TRBV27 and J is TRBJ2-3; D gene unclear. Trimming pared 2 bases from V and 5 bases from J, leaving 5 bases between. This CDR3 region has 12 residues. Germline assignment: CDR1 MNHEY and CDR2 SMNVEV (reference sequence).